This T cell receptor (beta chain) is drawn from a study of T cell repertoires in cytomegalovirus infection. Study-level information: HLA-B-restricted CMV epitopes that are well studied were used alongside recently identified HLA-C-restricted ones. Through public TCR beta signatures, both CMV infection and matching HLA type were indicated. Study-wide results and caveats: Ex vivo responses were dominated by HLA-C-restricted CMV-specific TCR beta clonotypes. Carriers of CMV plus the relevant HLA were identified by cumulative public TCR beta family frequency.

In TCRdb, the reads were re-called with MiXCR into one record per CDR3 protein. The sample records some 500,000 distinct CDR3 sequences, under 45% being singletons. Comment on this clonotype: What it binds is unknown.

Sequenced here: cultured PBMCs, sampled from culture after CMV antigen stimulation. This sequence originates from a human donor in good health (CMV status not recorded). Some clones in this sample may be carry-over from other donors' samples.

The CDR3 here is CASSLQRAGDGYTF. Written as DNA, the CDR3 is TGCGCCAGCAGCTTACAACGCGCCGGTGACGGCTACACCTTC. V and J are TRBV5-1 and TRBJ1-2; D uncertain. Deletions cut 2 bases from V and 8 bases from J, with 16 bases between. This CDR3 contains 14 residues. Germline V gene sequence: CDR1 SGHRS, CDR2 YFSETQ.